These 30 T cell receptor beta chains were all obtained from the same sample, sequenced in a study of OX40 agonist ivuxolimab in advanced cancers. Clones were read by immunoSEQ multiplex PCR, and TCRdb kept only the in-frame ones, dropping some. The sample holds roughly 50,000 clones, approximately 87% seen once. The source was CD4+ or CD8+ T cells sorted from blood, collected in a trial of the OX40 agonist ivuxolimab. Every receptor here comes from an adult with an advanced solid tumor such as melanoma, head and neck, liver or kidney cancer.

This chain connects TRBV14 to TRBJ2-1, with D possibly called TRBD1 or TRBD2 (5 bases each). CDR3 length: 17 residues. The germline V and J ends were trimmed by 0 bases and 4 bases, with 16 bases remaining between them. Looked up from germline, CDR1 is SGHDN and CDR2 is FVKESK. The CDR3 nucleotides are TGTGCCAGCAGCCAAGAAGGGACGGTTCAAGCTTACAATGAGCAGTTCTTC. Amino acids: CASSQEGTVQAYNEQFF.

This clone was observed a single time. The V gene is TRBV7-3, the J gene TRBJ1-1; D is unclear. V was cut by 0 bases and J by 0 bases, with 11 bases left in between. The CDR3 has 16 residues. Germline V gives CDR1 SGHTA, CDR2 FQGTGA. The CDR3 nucleotides read TGTGCCAGCAGCTTAACGTTCCTAGGGCTGAACACTGAAGCTTTCTTT. This sequence encodes CASSLTFLGLNTEAFF. The whole variable domain, remainder taken from reference TRBV7-3 and TRBJ1-1, is GAGVSQTPSNKVTEKGKYVELRCDPISGHTALYWYRQSLGQGPEFLIYFQGTGAADDSGLPNDRFFAVRPEGSVSTLKIQRTERGDSAVYLCASSLTFLGLNTEAFFGQGTRLTVV.

The gene calls are TRBV13 and TRBJ2-5, with 7 bases lining up with TRBD2. The V gene's germline CDR1 is PRHDT and CDR2 FYEKMQ (reference sequence). The CDR3 runs 16 residues. V lost 2 bases to trimming and J lost 0 bases; unmatched junction nucleotides: 6. CDR3 residues: CASSLPSGRYQETQYF. Here the CDR3 DNA reads TGTGCCAGCAGCTTACCCTCCGGGAGGTACCAAGAGACCCAGTACTTC.

CDR3 region: CASSSRTLGEQYF. The CDR3 region has the DNA TGTGCCAGCAGCTCCCGGACGCTGGGGGAGCAGTACTTC. The chain joins TRBV9 to TRBJ2-7, with D hard to call. The CDR3 extends over 13 amino acids. The germline V gene encodes CDR1 SGDLS and CDR2 YYNGEE. Trimming removed 4 bases at V and 7 bases at J, with 15 bases between.

The chain recombines TRBV28 with TRBJ1-1, with unresolved D. CDR1 MDHEN and CDR2 SYDVKM come from the germline V gene. The CDR3 sequence is 14 residues long. V was trimmed by 5 bases and J by 1 base, leaving 11 bases between them. In DNA form, the CDR3 reads TGTGCCAGCAGTCACGACAAGTCGAACACTGAAGCTTTCTTT. This sequence encodes CASSHDKSNTEAFF. The complete variable domain, with remaining parts taken from reference TRBV28 and TRBJ1-1, reads DVKVTQSSRYLVKRTGEKVFLECVQDMDHENMFWYRQDPGLGLRLIYFSYDVKMKEKGDIPEGYSVSREKKERFSLILESASTNQTSMYLCASSHDKSNTEAFFGQGTRLTVV.

By frequency in the sample, this clone is medium-sized. The chain employs TRBV12-1 and TRBJ1-3. TRBV12-1 is a listed pseudogene. This CDR3 has 10 amino acids. The DNA of the CDR3 is TGTGCCAGCACCCCTCTCACCATATATTTT. It codes for CASTPLTIYF.

The V gene is TRBV4-1, the J gene TRBJ2-7; a weak D match, TRBD1 (6 bases). V was clipped by 6 bases and J by 2 bases, with 17 bases between them. Looked up from germline, CDR1 is MGHRA and CDR2 is YSYEKL. This CDR3 comprises 15 residues. The CDR3 region has the DNA TGCGCCAGCAGTCTTGTCCGGGACAACCCCTACGAGCAGTACTTC. It codes for CASSLVRDNPYEQYF.

J is TRBJ1-1 and V is TRBV19; a possible D gene is TRBD1 (6 bases). V lost 3 bases and J lost 5, with 16 bases in between. Germline assignment: CDR1 LNHDA and CDR2 SQIVND (reference sequence). The CDR3 is 15 residues long. The CDR3 sequence: CASSISVGATTEAFF. CDR3 in DNA: TGTGCCAGTAGTATTAGCGTGGGGGCGACGACTGAAGCTTTCTTT.

V gene TRBV14 combines with J gene TRBJ2-1, with unresolved D. Per the germline V gene, CDR1 is SGHDN and CDR2 is FVKESK. Trimming took 4 bases from V and 1 from J, leaving 5 bases between them. This CDR3 contains 13 residues. As DNA, the CDR3 is TGTGCCAGCAGCCCCGGTTCCTACAATGAGCAGTTCTTC. As protein: CASSPGSYNEQFF. Together with reference TRBV14 and TRBJ2-1, the CDR3 gives the full variable domain: EAGVTQFPSHSVIEKGQTVTLRCDPISGHDNLYWYRRVMGKEIKFLLHFVKESKQDESGMPNNRFLAERTGGTYSTLKVQPAELEDSGVYFCASSPGSYNEQFFGPGTRLTVL.

This clone was counted only a few times. The chain employs TRBV18 and TRBJ1-5, with no clear D. The germline V gene encodes CDR1 KGHSH and CDR2 LQKENI. The ends were cut back, 1 base at V and 3 bases at J, with 10 bases in the middle. The CDR3 is made up of 15 amino acids. The CDR3 here is CASSPRHFANQPQHF. The CDR3, as DNA: TGTGCCAGCTCACCACGACACTTTGCCAATCAGCCCCAGCATTTT.

The DNA for the CDR3 is TGTGCCAGCAGCTCTCATGGGGGAGGACAGCATTTT. As protein: CASSSHGGGQHF. This chain uses TRBV5-4 with TRBJ2-3, with a tentative D call TRBD1 (5 bases). With the DNA end fitting TRBJ1-5 better, the J assignment may be wrong. Germline lookup yields CDR1 SGHNT and CDR2 YYREEE (reference sequence). The CDR3 extends over 12 amino acids.

The rearrangement uses TRBV19 and TRBJ1-1; D is undetermined. CDR3 size: 13 residues. In germline, CDR1 is LNHDA, CDR2 SQIVND (reference sequence). Trimming removed 3 bases at V and 8 bases at J, with 13 bases between. The DNA of the CDR3 is TGTGCCAGTAGTATGGGCAGAATATTCGAAGCTTTCTTT. Amino acids: CASSMGRIFEAFF.

The V call is TRBV7-9, the J call TRBJ1-1; 12 nucleotides line up with TRBD1. The CDR3 totals 17 residues. V lost 5 bases to trimming and J lost 9 bases; unmatched junction nucleotides: 16. From germline, CDR1 is SEHNR and CDR2 FQNEAQ (reference sequence). The CDR3 DNA reads TGTGCCAGCAGCCTGGGACAGGGGGCATCATCGGCTAGGCAAGCTTTCTTT. Translated: CASSLGQGASSARQAFF.

The chain couples TRBV19 to TRBJ1-3; D gene ambiguous. There are 15 residues in the CDR3. V lost 7 bases and J 0 bases, leaving 13 bases between the germline ends. Per germline, CDR1 LNHDA and CDR2 SQIVND (reference sequence). CDR3 in amino acids: CASIGIPPSGNTIYF. In DNA, the CDR3 is TGTGCCAGTATCGGAATACCTCCCTCTGGAAACACCATATATTTT.

The chain is built from TRBV9 and TRBJ2-2; 9 nucleotides line up with TRBD2. The V segment lost 0 bases and the J segment 6 bases; nucleotides outside the gene matches: 3. The CDR3 covers 15 residues. Germline assignment: CDR1 SGDLS and CDR2 YYNGEE. The CDR3 nucleotides are TGTGCCAGCAGCGTAGGAGGGACTAGCTCCGGGGAGCTGTTTTTT. Translation: CASSVGGTSSGELFF.

The chain carries TRBV11-3 and TRBJ2-7; possibly TRBD2 for D (5 bases). The CDR3 loop spans 15 amino acids. Germline V lookup: CDR1 SGHNT, CDR2 YENEEA. The V end lost 5 bases, the J end lost 3 bases, and 17 bases lay between the germline ends. The CDR3 sequence is CASSPGFGFFYEQYF. The CDR3 region has the DNA TGTGCCAGCAGCCCGGGGTTTGGATTCTTCTACGAGCAGTACTTC.

V and J are TRBV11-2 and TRBJ2-1; 9 positions match TRBD2. The CDR3 totals 13 residues. The ends lost 4 bases at V and 12 bases at J; junction bases unmatched: 7. Germline CDR1 SGHAT, CDR2 FQNNGV. CDR3 region: CASSSNSGSGQFF. The CDR3 DNA sequence: TGTGCCAGCAGCTCCAATAGCGGGAGCGGGCAGTTCTTC. The variable domain in full, completed from reference TRBV11-2 and TRBJ2-1, reads EAGVAQSPRYKIIEKRQSVAFWCNPISGHATLYWYQQILGQGPKLLIQFQNNGVVDDSQLPKDRFSAERLKGVDSTLKIQPAKLEDSAVYLCASSSNSGSGQFFGPGTRLTVL.

This chain links TRBV11-3 with TRBJ1-2; TRBD1 matches at 8 bases. CDR1 is SGHNT, CDR2 YENEEA, per germline. V lost 1 base and J lost 5; bases outside the gene matches: 3. This CDR3 has 14 amino acids. This CDR3 is CASSLGQGAYGYTF. In nucleotides, the CDR3 is TGTGCCAGCAGCTTAGGGCAGGGGGCTTATGGCTACACCTTC. The complete variable domain, with remaining parts taken from reference TRBV11-3 and TRBJ1-2, reads EAGVVQSPRYKIIEKKQPVAFWCNPISGHNTLYWYLQNLGQGPELLIRYENEEAVDDSQLPKDRFSAERLKGVDSTLKIQPAELGDSAVYLCASSLGQGAYGYTFGSGTRLTVV.

The chain combines TRBV6-5 with TRBJ1-1; 11 bases are shared with TRBD1. Per the germline V gene, CDR1 is MNHEY and CDR2 is SVGAGI. V lost 2 bases to trimming and J lost 4 bases; unmatched junction nucleotides: 6. The CDR3 covers 16 residues. CDR3 region: CASSYGRGTGGTEAFF. Written as DNA, the CDR3 is TGTGCCAGCAGTTACGGTAGAGGGACAGGGGGCACTGAAGCTTTCTTT.

The rearrangement links TRBV7-2 to TRBJ2-3, with 15 bases lining up with TRBD2. Germline CDR1 is SGHTA and CDR2 is FQGNSA. V gave up 5 bases and J gave up 6 bases; unmatched junction bases: 6. The CDR3 is 16 residues long. The chain's CDR3 is CASSPGTSGGSDTQYF. The CDR3 DNA follows: TGTGCCAGCAGCCCCGGGACTAGCGGGGGGTCGGATACGCAGTATTTT. Full variable domain (outside the CDR3, taken from reference TRBV7-2 and TRBJ2-3): GAGVSQSPSNKVTEKGKDVELRCDPISGHTALYWYRQSLGQGLEFLIYFQGNSAPDKSGLPSDRFSAERTGGSVSTLTIQRTQQEDSAVYLCASSPGTSGGSDTQYFGPGTRLTVL.

The rearrangement uses TRBV18 and TRBJ2-1; D might be TRBD1 or TRBD2, each matching 5 bases. The CDR3 runs to 18 residues. V gave up 6 bases and J gave up 5 bases, with 26 bases separating them. Germline loops: CDR1 KGHSH, CDR2 LQKENI. In nucleotides, the CDR3 is TGTGCCAGCTCGGGTACAGGAGACCAGCAGACTACTCACAATGAGCAGTTCTTC. Its translation: CASSGTGDQQTTHNEQFF.

The rearrangement uses TRBV4-3 and TRBJ2-7; D is unclear. There are 18 residues in the CDR3. The ends were cut back, 0 bases at V and 2 bases at J, with 20 bases in the middle. The germline V gene encodes CDR1 LGHNA and CDR2 YSLEER. In DNA, the CDR3 is TGCGCCAGCAGCCAAGATCCGGACCCAATCTCATCAGCCTACGAGCAGTACTTC. It encodes CASSQDPDPISSAYEQYF.

The J gene is TRBJ1-4, the V gene TRBV6-5; tentative D call: TRBD1 (5 bases). CDR1 and CDR2 (germline): MNHEY, SVGAGI. There are 14 residues in the CDR3. V lost 5 bases, J lost 1 base, and 8 bases lay in between. In nucleotides, the CDR3 is TGTGCCAGCAGTCCGGGGGTAACTAATGAAAAACTGTTTTTT. Protein sequence: CASSPGVTNEKLFF.

The chain carries TRBV15 and TRBJ2-1; 9 nucleotides align to TRBD2. CDR1 LNHNV and CDR2 YYDKDF come from the germline V gene (reference sequence). J was trimmed by 10 bases and V by 5 bases; bases with no gene match: 6. The CDR3 spans 13 residues. The chain's CDR3 is CATSFVSGREQFF. The CDR3 region has the DNA TGTGCCACCAGCTTCGTGAGCGGGAGGGAGCAGTTCTTC.

V is TRBV4-3 and J is TRBJ1-4, with 10 bases that match TRBD1. The CDR3 is 17 amino acids. Germline CDR1 LGHNA, CDR2 YSLEER. J lost 0 bases, V lost 4 bases, and 5 bases had no gene match. CDR3 DNA sequence: TGCGCCAGCAGCCCCTGGACAGGGGGGTCAACTAATGAAAAACTGTTTTTT. As protein: CASSPWTGGSTNEKLFF.

The rearrangement uses TRBV7-2 and TRBJ1-6; 12 bases map to TRBD1. This CDR3 has 16 amino acids. Trimming removed 6 bases from V and 12 bases from J; junction bases left unmatched: 12. CDR1 SGHTA and CDR2 FQGNSA come from the germline V gene. DNA of the CDR3: TGTGCCAGCAGGAGACCGGGACAGGGGGCGGTAGGACCCCTCCACTTT. This gives the protein CASRRPGQGAVGPLHF. The variable domain in full, completed from reference TRBV7-2 and TRBJ1-6, reads GAGVSQSPSNKVTEKGKDVELRCDPISGHTALYWYRQSLGQGLEFLIYFQGNSAPDKSGLPSDRFSAERTGGSVSTLTIQRTQQEDSAVYLCASRRPGQGAVGPLHFGNGTRLTVT.

The chain combines TRBV19 with TRBJ2-7, with 7 bases that match TRBD1. The J segment lost 5 bases and the V segment lost 4 bases, leaving 8 bases of the junction unmatched. Looked up from germline, CDR1 is LNHDA and CDR2 is SQIVND (reference sequence). CDR3 length: 14 amino acids. This chain's CDR3 is CASSTNRGANEQYF. The CDR3 DNA follows: TGTGCCAGTAGTACCAACAGGGGTGCCAACGAGCAGTACTTC.

CDR3: CAISRAGGGKLFF. The CDR3 DNA reads TGTGCCATCAGTCGGGCAGGGGGCGGAAAACTGTTTTTT. The V and J genes are TRBV10-3 and TRBJ1-4; 8 nucleotides align to TRBD1. Germline CDR1 and CDR2: ENHRY and SYGVKD. J lost 10 bases, V lost 5 bases, and 6 bases had no gene match. The length of the CDR3 is 13 residues.

The rearrangement uses TRBV6-5 and TRBJ2-7, with D possibly being TRBD1 (5 bases). The CDR3 sequence is 15 residues long. Trimming stripped 2 bases from V and 2 bases from J, with 13 bases between. Germline CDR1 MNHEY, CDR2 SVGAGI. CDR3 amino acids: CASSYVDSPAYEQYF. For the CDR3, the DNA is TGTGCCAGCAGTTACGTCGACAGCCCTGCCTACGAGCAGTACTTC.

The CDR3: CSASKGEAFF. In nucleotides, the CDR3 is TGCAGTGCTAGTAAAGGTGAAGCTTTCTTT. The chain is built from TRBV20-1 and TRBJ1-1; unclear D gene. This CDR3 contains 10 residues. The V gene lost 3 bases and the J gene lost 7 bases, with 6 bases spanning the gap. Per germline, CDR1 DFQATT and CDR2 SNEGSKA (reference sequence).